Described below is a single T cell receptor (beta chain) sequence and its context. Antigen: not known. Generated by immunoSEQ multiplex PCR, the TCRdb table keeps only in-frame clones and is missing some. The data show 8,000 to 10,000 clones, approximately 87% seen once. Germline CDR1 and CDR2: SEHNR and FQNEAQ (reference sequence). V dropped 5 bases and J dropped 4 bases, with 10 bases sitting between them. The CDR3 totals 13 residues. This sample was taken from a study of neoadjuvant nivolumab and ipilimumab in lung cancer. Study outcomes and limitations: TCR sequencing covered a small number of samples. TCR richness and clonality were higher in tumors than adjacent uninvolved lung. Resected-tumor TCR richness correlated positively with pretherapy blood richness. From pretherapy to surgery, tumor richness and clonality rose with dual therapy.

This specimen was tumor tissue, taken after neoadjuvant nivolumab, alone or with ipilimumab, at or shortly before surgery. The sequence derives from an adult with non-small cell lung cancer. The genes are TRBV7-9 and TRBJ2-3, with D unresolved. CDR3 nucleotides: TGTGCCAGCAGCCCGAAAGGACCAGATACGCAGTATTTT. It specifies CASSPKGPDTQYF.